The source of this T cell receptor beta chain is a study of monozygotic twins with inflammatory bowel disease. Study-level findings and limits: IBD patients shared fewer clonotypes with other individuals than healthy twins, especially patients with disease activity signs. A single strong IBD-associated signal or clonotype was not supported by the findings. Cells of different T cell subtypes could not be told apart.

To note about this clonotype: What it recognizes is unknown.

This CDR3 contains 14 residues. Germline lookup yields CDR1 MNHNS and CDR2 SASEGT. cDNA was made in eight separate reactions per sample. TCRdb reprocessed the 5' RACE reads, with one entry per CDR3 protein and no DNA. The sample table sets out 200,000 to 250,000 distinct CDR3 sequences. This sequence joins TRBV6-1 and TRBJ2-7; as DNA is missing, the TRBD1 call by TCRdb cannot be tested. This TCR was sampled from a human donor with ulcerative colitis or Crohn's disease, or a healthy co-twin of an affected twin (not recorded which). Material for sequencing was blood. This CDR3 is CASRQTVSTYEQYF.